The 7 T cell receptor beta chains given below trace back to one sample, sequenced in a study of cytomegalovirus exposure and HLA in healthy donors. PCR involved 60 Vbeta and 13 Jbeta primers. Repertoires were generated with immunoSEQ multiplex PCR, while TCRdb's copy carries only in-frame clones and drops some. The sample carries 110,000 or so clones, roughly 80% recorded once. Sequenced input: PBMCs. The receptors derive from a man aged 50 to 59 in good health and CMV-seropositive.

This clone turned up a few times. V is TRBV4-1 and J is TRBJ1-1; 10 bases map to TRBD1. Germline trimming cut 1 base from V and 8 bases from J; bases unmatched to any gene: 7. Per germline, CDR1 MGHRA and CDR2 YSYEKL. This CDR3 comprises 15 residues. The CDR3 is CASSQVIPGQGEAFF. CDR3 nucleotide sequence: TGCGCCAGCAGCCAAGTAATACCGGGACAGGGGGAAGCTTTCTTT.

V and J are TRBV2 and TRBJ1-3; D may be TRBD1 (6 bases). This CDR3 region has 14 residues. In germline, CDR1 is SNHLY, CDR2 FYNNEI. V lost 7 bases and J 0 bases, leaving 10 bases between the germline ends. The CDR3 spells CASKGQISGNTIYF. In nucleotides, the CDR3 is TGTGCCAGCAAAGGACAGATCTCTGGAAACACCATATATTTT.

The J gene is TRBJ2-1, the V gene TRBV5-1; maybe TRBD1 (6 bases). CDR1 SGHRS and CDR2 YFSETQ come from the germline V gene. Trimming pared 4 bases from V and 5 bases from J, leaving 16 bases between. CDR3 length: 15 amino acids. CDR3 sequence (DNA): TGCGCCAGCAGCATGGACAGCCAAAGTAACAATGAGCAGTTCTTC. Its translation: CASSMDSQSNNEQFF.

This clone was counted once. The V call is TRBV7-9, the J call TRBJ2-1; D gene unclear. The V and J ends lost 2 bases and 5 bases respectively, with 16 bases between them. The CDR3 has 16 amino acids. The germline gives CDR1 SEHNR, CDR2 FQNEAQ (reference sequence). CDR3 loop: CASSLIPPVKNNEQFF. CDR3 nucleotide sequence: TGTGCCAGCAGCTTAATTCCGCCGGTAAAGAACAATGAGCAGTTCTTC.

This chain uses TRBV7-9 with TRBJ2-7, with 7 bases identical to TRBD2. The CDR3 spans 12 residues. Trimming cost V 8 bases and J 2 bases; bases outside gene matches: 3. Germline CDR1 and CDR2: SEHNR and FQNEAQ (reference sequence). The CDR3 sequence: CASGGEAYEQYF. DNA for the CDR3: TGTGCCAGCGGGGGGGAAGCCTACGAGCAGTACTTC.

As DNA, the CDR3 is TGTGCCAGTAGCTGGGGACAGGGGACTACAACTAATGAAAAACTGTTTTTT. Its translation is CASSWGQGTTTNEKLFF. The chain uses TRBV19 and TRBJ1-4; 10 bases fit TRBD1. Germline lookup yields CDR1 LNHDA and CDR2 SQIVND (reference sequence). The junction had 7 bases not matched to a gene; V was cut back by 6 bases and J by 0 bases. The CDR3 length is 17 residues.

J is TRBJ1-5 and V is TRBV6-1; 8 nucleotides match TRBD1. There are 15 residues in the CDR3. V dropped 7 bases and J dropped 7; count of bases not matched to a gene: 12. The germline V gene encodes CDR1 MNHNS and CDR2 SASEGT. CDR3 sequence: CASTLGDRFVQPQHF. The CDR3 DNA is TGTGCCAGCACTCTTGGGGACAGGTTCGTACAGCCCCAGCATTTT.